These T cell receptor beta chains were read from a single sample in a study of shared T cell receptors in the human thymus. This table comes from immunoSEQ multiplex PCR, and its TCRdb copy is limited to in-frame clones, with some not included. The table shows over 650,000 clones, with more than 75% occurring only once. This sample was shared with a second study, whose subject was human thymus T cells.

Specimen: thymocytes. The receptors were gathered from a boy under two years old with a congenital heart defect. CDR3s include the opening cysteine and the closing phenylalanine or tryptophan. A D gene is named only where the DNA matches it firmly. Not every row has a clone size; where given, it reads once, few, many or a size class.

v_call: TRBV27; clone_size: once; d_call: TRBD1; j_call: TRBJ2-7; cdr3_nt: TGTGCCAGCAGACATAGACAGGGGGCGCGGATAGGCGAGCAGTACTTC; cdr3_aa: CASRHRQGARIGEQYF
v_call: TRBV28; clone_size: -; d_call: TRBD1; j_call: TRBJ1-6; cdr3_nt: TGTGCCAGCAGTATTGGACAGGGGAATTCACCCCTCCACTTT; cdr3_aa: CASSIGQGNSPLHF
v_call: TRBV4-2; clone_size: -; d_call: TRBD1; j_call: TRBJ2-6; cdr3_nt: TGTGCCAGCAGCCAAGGAATTACAGGGGGTTGCTCTGGGGCCAACGTCCTGACTTTC; cdr3_aa: CASSQGITGGCSGANVLTF
v_call: TRBV5-5; clone_size: -; d_call: -; j_call: TRBJ2-7; cdr3_nt: TGTGCCAGCAGCAGGCGGGGCAGGGAGACCTACGAGCAGTACTTC; cdr3_aa: CASSRRGRETYEQYF
v_call: TRBV5-1; clone_size: -; d_call: TRBD1; j_call: TRBJ2-1; cdr3_nt: TGCGCCAGCAGCTTGGCCCGGACAGGACCTCTACTATACAATGAGCAGTTCTTC; cdr3_aa: CASSLARTGPLLYNEQFF
v_call: TRBV6-5; clone_size: -; d_call: TRBD1; j_call: TRBJ2-3; cdr3_nt: TGTGCCAGCAGCCAGGGACAGGGGCCCACAGATACGCAGTATTTT; cdr3_aa: CASSQGQGPTDTQYF
v_call: TRBV19; clone_size: -; d_call: TRBD1; j_call: TRBJ2-6; cdr3_nt: TGTGCCACTGGACAGGGGGCGGCTGGGGCCAACGTCCTGACTTTC; cdr3_aa: CATGQGAAGANVLTF
v_call: TRBV5-1; clone_size: -; d_call: TRBD2; j_call: TRBJ2-7; cdr3_nt: TGCGCCAGCAGCCTGGCCAGCGGGGGTTACGAGCAGTACTTC; cdr3_aa: CASSLASGGYEQYF
v_call: TRBV19; clone_size: -; d_call: TRBD1; j_call: TRBJ1-5; cdr3_nt: TGTGCCAGTAGTATCATTGGCGGGACAGGGAATCAGCCCCAGCATTTT; cdr3_aa: CASSIIGGTGNQPQHF
v_call: TRBV28; clone_size: -; d_call: TRBD1; j_call: TRBJ2-5; cdr3_nt: TGTGCCAGCAGGACCGCCGGACAGGGGGCTACTAGTGACTTC; cdr3_aa: CASRTAGQGATSDF
v_call: TRBV6-5; clone_size: -; d_call: TRBD1; j_call: TRBJ2-7; cdr3_nt: TGTGCCAGCAGTTACTCTTACCGGGACAGGGGACACGAGCAGTACTTC; cdr3_aa: CASSYSYRDRGHEQYF
v_call: TRBV28; clone_size: -; d_call: -; j_call: TRBJ2-3; cdr3_nt: TGTGCCAGCAGTTTACGGGACGGGACTCCCACAGATACGCAGTATTTT; cdr3_aa: CASSLRDGTPTDTQYF
v_call: TRBV19; clone_size: -; d_call: -; j_call: TRBJ1-5; cdr3_nt: TGTGCCAGTAGTAGTTTTGATAGTCGTAGCAATCAGCCCCAGCATTTT; cdr3_aa: CASSSFDSRSNQPQHF